This T cell receptor (beta chain) is drawn from a study of blood T cell repertoires in COVID-19. About the study: In each case, the material was cDNA or gDNA derived from T cells, B-cell-depleted T cells, or PBMCs.

Germline V gene data show CDR1 as SEHNR and CDR2 as FQNEAQ (reference sequence). This CDR3 has 15 amino acids. Losses at the gene ends were 2 bases for V and 1 base for J; bases not matched to a gene: 3. The method was immunoSEQ multiplex PCR; TCRdb's version includes in-frame clones alone and lacks a portion of them. There are 130,000 or so clones in the sample; around 89% occur only once, and about 8% lies in the top ten. The source of this sequence is a man aged 45-60 years with acute or convalescent COVID-19. The chain employs TRBV7-9 and TRBJ2-7; 9 bases line up with TRBD1. The source material was peripheral blood. The CDR3 sequence: CASSLSGTGSYEQYF. The CDR3 DNA reads as TGTGCCAGCAGCTTATCCGGGACAGGGTCCTACGAGCAGTACTTC.